This section outlines one T cell receptor beta chain sequence together with its context. The sample comes from a study of control samples from healthy donors and cancer patients. V gave up 5 bases and J gave up 6 bases, with 7 bases separating them. The germline V gene encodes CDR1 SGHTA and CDR2 FQGNSA. This CDR3 is 11 amino acids long. The data were produced by immunoSEQ multiplex PCR, yet TCRdb's version contains in-frame clones alone and is incomplete. Here the sample spans about 130,000 clones, roughly 84% being singletons. The clonotype was recovered from a man younger than 30 in good health. The sequenced material came from blood. The rearrangement uses TRBV7-2 and TRBJ1-2; no firm D call. The CDR3 loop reads CASSDRHGYTF. The CDR3 coding sequence is TGTGCCAGCAGCGATCGCCATGGCTACACCTTC.